These 27 T cell receptor beta chains were all obtained from the same sample, sequenced in a study of blood T cell repertoires in COVID-19 (dated by TCRdb to 2018 to 2021). Receptor amplification or capture employed the immunoSEQ multiplex PCR assay. TCRdb stores this immuneACCESS table with in-frame sequences only. Part of the clones is absent; in the studies checked, under half of the shortfall reflects unresolved V genes, and no reason is known for the rest. The sample table contains a few hundred thousand clones; only one count was recorded for approximately 83% of them. Roughly 4% of the sample lies in the top ten. Sequencing used PBMCs or T cells enriched from blood (not recorded which). The origin of the receptors is a woman aged 25 to 45 who had recovered from COVID-19.

The table lists this clone with a few counts. V gene TRBV5-4 combines with J gene TRBJ1-1; 8 bases match TRBD1. V lost 5 bases, J lost 1 base, and 4 bases stayed unmatched. CDR1 is SGHNT, CDR2 YYREEE, per germline (reference sequence). This CDR3 has 14 residues. CDR3 bases: TGTGCCAGCAGAAGACAGGGGACGAACACTGAAGCTTTCTTT. This translates into CASRRQGTNTEAFF.

This clone was picked up a small number of times. The chain couples TRBV27 to TRBJ2-5, with TRBD1 identical over 7 bases. The V segment lost 1 base and the J segment 0 bases; nucleotides outside the gene matches: 2. This CDR3 has 15 residues. Germline V gives CDR1 MNHEY, CDR2 SMNVEV (reference sequence). CDR3 in amino acids: CASSLWGQYQETQYF. DNA for the CDR3: TGTGCCAGCAGTTTATGGGGACAGTACCAAGAGACCCAGTACTTC.

The chain carries TRBV27 and TRBJ2-7; D call uncertain. The V end was cut by 4 bases, the J end by 0 bases, with 7 bases between. The CDR3 consists of 13 residues. The V gene's germline CDR1 is MNHEY and CDR2 SMNVEV (reference sequence). CDR3 in DNA: TGTGCCAGCAGTTATAGCAGCTCCTACGAGCAGTACTTC. It yields the protein CASSYSSSYEQYF.

The V gene is TRBV6-5, the J gene TRBJ2-5; tentatively, D is TRBD2 (5 bases). The V gene lost 1 base and the J gene lost 5 bases, with 17 bases spanning the gap. Germline V lookup: CDR1 MNHEY, CDR2 SVGAGI. This CDR3 comprises 16 residues. CDR3 loop: CASSYWERGIRETQYF. The CDR3 coding sequence is TGTGCCAGCAGTTACTGGGAAAGAGGGATCCGGGAGACCCAGTACTTC.

The chain links TRBV27 to TRBJ2-5; TRBD1 matches at 10 bases. The CDR3 has 15 amino acids. Trimming removed 2 bases from V and 5 bases from J; junction bases left unmatched: 5. Germline V CDR1 and CDR2: MNHEY, SMNVEV (reference sequence). CDR3 nucleotide sequence: TGTGCCAGCAGTTTACAACCGGGACAGGGGGAGACCCAGTACTTC. Its translation is CASSLQPGQGETQYF.

The CDR3 region is CASSEALRREMGYTQYF. CDR3 nucleotide sequence: TGTGCCAGCAGTGAAGCATTAAGGCGGGAGATGGGATATACGCAGTATTTT. V is TRBV6-1 and J is TRBJ2-3; 7 bases are a match to TRBD2. Per the germline V gene, CDR1 is MNHNS and CDR2 is SASEGT. V lost 0 bases and J lost 7; bases outside the gene matches: 13. This CDR3 spans 17 amino acids.

The V gene is TRBV11-2, the J gene TRBJ1-1; TRBD1 matches at 7 bases. Germline lookup yields CDR1 SGHAT and CDR2 FQNNGV. J was trimmed by 0 bases and V by 4 bases; bases with no gene match: 5. This CDR3 has 15 residues. The CDR3: CASSSSGTVNTEAFF. In nucleotides, the CDR3 is TGTGCCAGCAGCTCATCCGGGACAGTGAACACTGAAGCTTTCTTT.

This sequence joins TRBV18 and TRBJ1-4; D may be TRBD1 (6 bases). CDR1 KGHSH and CDR2 LQKENI come from the germline V gene. The CDR3 sequence is 13 residues long. The V end lost 8 bases, the J end lost 2 bases, and 9 bases lay between the germline ends. CDR3 region: CASAQGTNEKLFF. The CDR3 DNA sequence: TGTGCCAGCGCCCAGGGGACTAATGAAAAACTGTTTTTT.

There are a few counts of this clone. The rearrangement joins TRBV30 to TRBJ2-1; no firm D call. Trimming took off 3 bases at V and 0 bases at J, with 15 bases between the two ends. The CDR3 runs to 16 residues. CDR1 GTSNPN and CDR2 SVGIG come from the germline V gene (reference sequence). CDR3 sequence: CAWRTQFRSSYNEQFF. CDR3 nucleotide sequence: TGTGCCTGGAGGACCCAATTTAGGAGCTCCTACAATGAGCAGTTCTTC.

This clone was observed a few times. The chain is built from TRBV19 and TRBJ2-1, with TRBD1 identical over 8 bases. The CDR3 is made up of 16 amino acids. Looked up from germline, CDR1 is LNHDA and CDR2 is SQIVND (reference sequence). V lost 7 bases to trimming and J lost 7 bases; unmatched junction nucleotides: 15. The CDR3 sequence is CASTPGLPGGKNEQFF. The CDR3 DNA sequence: TGTGCCAGTACCCCCGGCTTACCAGGGGGCAAGAATGAGCAGTTCTTC.

The V call is TRBV5-6, the J call TRBJ2-7, with 7 bases lining up with TRBD1. The CDR3 has 15 amino acids. V gave up 5 bases and J gave up 5 bases; unmatched junction bases: 13. CDR1 and CDR2 from the germline V gene are SGHDT and YYEEEE. CDR3 nucleotides: TGTGCCAGCAGGTTCGGTGACAGGGCGGCTCACGAGCAGTACTTC. This gives the protein CASRFGDRAAHEQYF.

The V call is TRBV10-3, the J call TRBJ1-2, with 7 bases fitting TRBD1. The germline V gene encodes CDR1 ENHRY and CDR2 SYGVKD. The V gene end was trimmed by 7 bases and the J gene end by 2 bases; junction bases not matched to a gene: 13. CDR3 size: 16 residues. The CDR3, as DNA: TGTGCCATCAATTTGGTGAGGGGGCAACCCAACTATGGCTACACCTTC. This encodes CAINLVRGQPNYGYTF.

This chain links TRBV5-8 with TRBJ1-5; tentatively, D is TRBD1 (5 bases). The CDR3 has 19 residues. Trimming shortened V by 5 bases and J by 2 bases, and 26 bases separated the two germline ends. Per the germline V gene, CDR1 is SGHTS and CDR2 is YDEGEE. CDR3 nucleotide sequence: TGTGCCAGCAGACCTGCGCGGGGCCGCGGGTTGGGTGGCAATCAGCCCCAGCATTTT. This translates into CASRPARGRGLGGNQPQHF.

The chain joins TRBV6-2 or TRBV6-3 to TRBJ1-6, with a possible D match to TRBD1 (6 bases). Looked up from germline, CDR1 is MNHEY and CDR2 is SVGEGT. The length of the CDR3 is 14 residues. Trimming took off 5 bases at V and 7 bases at J, with 12 bases between the two ends. CDR3 loop: CASSGGHENSPLHF. CDR3 nucleotide sequence: TGTGCCAGCAGTGGGGGACACGAGAATTCACCCCTCCACTTT.

The chain combines TRBV27 with TRBJ2-7; the D gene is possibly TRBD1 (7 bases). Germline CDR1 is MNHEY and CDR2 is SMNVEV (reference sequence). V was trimmed by 8 bases and J by 2 bases, leaving 13 bases between them. CDR3 length: 13 amino acids. CDR3 sequence (DNA): TGTGCCAGCTCCAGGGGGGACACCTACGAGCAGTACTTC. Its protein is CASSRGDTYEQYF.

The chain links TRBV2 to TRBJ2-5, with D possibly TRBD1 on 5 matching bases. Between the trimmed V and J ends, which lost 3 bases and 2 bases, there was a span of 10 bases. The germline gives CDR1 SNHLY, CDR2 FYNNEI. The CDR3 totals 14 residues. The CDR3 coding sequence is TGTGCCAGCAGTGATGGGCAGGGACAAGAGACCCAGTACTTC. Translating it yields CASSDGQGQETQYF.

This chain links TRBV6-5 with TRBJ1-1, with D hard to call. Germline V gene data show CDR1 as MNHEY and CDR2 as SVGAGI. Trimming pared 5 bases from V and 1 base from J, leaving 14 bases between. The CDR3 has 15 residues. CDR3 residues: CASSRTPRGNTEAFF. The CDR3 region has the DNA TGTGCCAGCAGTCGTACTCCGCGCGGGAACACTGAAGCTTTCTTT.

The chain carries TRBV2 and TRBJ2-1, with 14 nucleotides matching TRBD2. The J segment lost 6 bases and the V segment lost 2 bases, leaving 15 bases of the junction unmatched. Per the germline V gene, CDR1 is SNHLY and CDR2 is FYNNEI. This CDR3 spans 20 amino acids. CDR3 coding DNA: TGTGCCAGCAGTGAAAGGCCCGGACTAGCGGGAGGTATTCATAGCAATGAGCAGTTCTTC. Translated: CASSERPGLAGGIHSNEQFF.

The V and J genes are TRBV27 and TRBJ2-3, with D unclear. Germline-derived CDR1 and CDR2 are MNHEY and SMNVEV (reference sequence). Trimming took off 0 bases at V and 0 bases at J, with 7 bases between the two ends. The CDR3 sequence is 15 residues long. As DNA, the CDR3 is TGTGCCAGCAGTTTATCCTGGCTTAGCACAGATACGCAGTATTTT. It translates to CASSLSWLSTDTQYF.

The count of this clone is one. The chain recombines TRBV30 with TRBJ2-2; D perhaps matches TRBD2 (6 bases). This CDR3 comprises 14 residues. V lost 3 bases, J lost 4 bases, and 12 bases lay in between. Germline values: CDR1 GTSNPN, CDR2 SVGIG (reference sequence). The CDR3 region has the DNA TGTGCCTGGAGGGGGGGATCGAGCACCGGGGAGCTGTTTTTT. It codes for CAWRGGSSTGELFF.

The chain joins TRBV4-2 to TRBJ1-1; no clear D. Germline V gene lookup returns CDR1 LGHNA and CDR2 YNFKEQ. The V end lost 0 bases, the J end lost 0 bases, and 17 bases lay between the germline ends. This CDR3 has 18 residues. The CDR3 is CASSQEEGMEGMNTEAFF. In DNA, the CDR3 is TGTGCCAGCAGCCAAGAGGAAGGGATGGAGGGAATGAACACTGAAGCTTTCTTT.

The chain employs TRBV5-4 and TRBJ1-1, with D tentatively TRBD1 (6 bases). Trimming removed 2 bases at V and 10 bases at J, with 15 bases between. The germline V gene has CDR1 SGHNT and CDR2 YYREEE (reference sequence). The CDR3 runs 13 residues. The CDR3 sequence: CASSLNREGGAFF. In DNA form, the CDR3 reads TGTGCCAGCAGCTTAAACAGGGAAGGGGGAGCTTTCTTT.

The chain recombines TRBV19 with TRBJ2-1; 7 bases are shared with TRBD2. Trimming cost V 6 bases and J 7 bases; bases outside gene matches: 9. Germline assignment: CDR1 LNHDA and CDR2 SQIVND (reference sequence). This CDR3 has 14 residues. In DNA, the CDR3 is TGTGCCAGTAGCCGCGGGAGAGGTAGGAATGAGCAGTTCTTC. It is translated as CASSRGRGRNEQFF.

The chain uses TRBV19 and TRBJ1-1; 7 bases align to TRBD1. Trimming took 6 bases from V and 0 from J; bases not matched to a gene: 4. The V gene's germline CDR1 is LNHDA and CDR2 SQIVND (reference sequence). CDR3 size: 14 residues. Here the CDR3 reads CASSTTGMNTEAFF. CDR3 nucleotides: TGTGCCAGTAGCACGACAGGGATGAACACTGAAGCTTTCTTT.

The chain uses TRBV9 and TRBJ1-6; D is perhaps TRBD1 (6 bases). The ends were cut back, 4 bases at V and 5 bases at J, with 10 bases in the middle. This CDR3 contains 14 residues. Germline CDR1 is SGDLS and CDR2 is YYNGEE. CDR3 DNA sequence: TGTGCCAGCAGCCCCGACAGGAATAATTCACCCCTCCACTTT. It yields the protein CASSPDRNNSPLHF.

This clone was seen more than once but under ten times. The chain combines TRBV19 with TRBJ1-5, with D uncertain. Germline CDR1 LNHDA, CDR2 SQIVND (reference sequence). V gave up 2 bases and J gave up 3 bases, with 5 bases separating them. CDR3 length equals 13 residues. CDR3 residues: CASSITANQPQHF. The CDR3 coding sequence is TGTGCCAGTAGTATAACAGCCAATCAGCCCCAGCATTTT.

This clone has more than one count but fewer than ten. The chain recombines TRBV6-4 with TRBJ2-2; the match to TRBD1 covers 7 bases. The V gene end was trimmed by 0 bases and the J gene end by 3 bases; junction bases not matched to a gene: 4. CDR1 MRHNA and CDR2 SNTAGT come from the germline V gene. The CDR3 has 16 amino acids. CDR3 protein: CASSDSDREHTGELFF. The CDR3 DNA reads TGTGCCAGCAGTGACTCCGACAGGGAGCACACCGGGGAGCTGTTTTTT.